Listed below are T cell receptor beta chains from one sample, sequenced in a study of regulatory T cells in long-lasting Graves disease. TCRdb reanalysed the multiplex PCR reads using MiXCR and keeps one entry per CDR3 protein. The profile shows approximately 400,000 distinct CDR3 sequences, roughly a quarter of them singletons. Sequenced material: peripheral blood mononuclear cells (PBMCs), taken when the disease was refractory, from a patient treated with antithyroid drugs. The receptors were gathered from a female donor with Graves disease. The CDR3 runs from the conserved cysteine through the conserved F or W. Fields, in order: J gene, clone size, D gene, V gene, CDR3 protein, CDR3 DNA. D genes are given only for firm matches. Expanded clones are given a class, and other clones once, few, many or no size at all.

J: TRBJ1-1; size: .; D: .; V: TRBV9; CDR3: CASSPTSREAFF; DNA: TGTGCCAGCAGCCCAACGAGCCGTGAAGCTTTCTTT
J: TRBJ2-5; size: many; D: TRBD1; V: TRBV20-1; CDR3: CSAFLTKKQGKETQYF; DNA: TGCAGTGCTTTTTTGACGAAAAAACAGGGGAAAGAGACCCAGTACTTC
J: TRBJ2-5; size: many; D: .; V: TRBV18; CDR3: CASSPVRGFGETQYF; DNA: TGTGCCAGCTCGCCGGTTCGTGGTTTCGGGGAGACCCAGTACTTC
J: TRBJ2-5; size: many; D: TRBD1; V: TRBV28; CDR3: CASSGQQETQYF; DNA: TGTGCCAGTTCGGGACAGCAAGAGACCCAGTACTTC
J: TRBJ1-2; size: once; D: .; V: TRBV19; CDR3: CASSISWEQYGYTF; DNA: TGTGCCAGTAGTATATCGTGGGAGCAATATGGCTACACCTTC
J: TRBJ2-2; size: many; D: TRBD2; V: TRBV2; CDR3: CGAAGGLGGELFF; DNA: TGTGGGGCGGCGGGAGGATTAGGCGGGGAGCTGTTTTTT
J: TRBJ1-2; size: .; D: TRBD1; V: TRBV28; CDR3: CASSFVPGQGDGYTF; DNA: TGTGCCAGCAGTTTCGTCCCGGGACAGGGAGACGGCTACACCTTC
J: TRBJ1-5; size: many; D: .; V: TRBV2; CDR3: CASSDRTGLGPQHF; DNA: TGTGCCAGCAGCGACCGGACGGGTTTAGGACCCCAGCATTTT
J: TRBJ2-1; size: few; D: TRBD1; V: TRBV6-8; CDR3: CASSYKGQYNEQFF; DNA: TGTGCCAGCAGTTACAAGGGACAGTACAATGAGCAGTTCTTC
J: TRBJ1-5; size: .; D: .; V: TRBV19; CDR3: CASTVSGGGNQPQHF; DNA: TGTGCCAGTACCGTCTCCGGGGGGGGCAATCAGCCCCAGCATTTT
J: TRBJ1-2; size: few; D: .; V: TRBV5-6; CDR3: CASSKTGTSYTF; DNA: TGTGCCAGCAGCAAGACAGGTACTAGCTACACCTTC
J: TRBJ1-5; size: few; D: .; V: TRBV15; CDR3: CATSRGAGIDNSNQPQHF; DNA: TGTGCCACCAGCAGAGGGGCAGGGATAGATAATAGCAATCAGCCCCAGCATTTT
J: TRBJ1-1; size: many; D: .; V: TRBV28; CDR3: CASKEGVQPNTEAFF; DNA: TGTGCCAGCAAAGAGGGGGTACAACCGAACACTGAAGCTTTCTTT
J: TRBJ2-5; size: many; D: TRBD2; V: TRBV7-2; CDR3: CASSSGLAGTVETQYF; DNA: TGTGCCAGCAGTTCCGGACTAGCGGGAACCGTCGAGACCCAGTACTTC
J: TRBJ2-7; size: .; D: .; V: TRBV5-1; CDR3: CASSNLGGALSEQYF; DNA: TGCGCCAGCAGCAATCTAGGAGGGGCCCTCTCCGAGCAGTACTTC
J: TRBJ2-5; size: .; D: TRBD1; V: TRBV19; CDR3: CASSPGQLGETQYF; DNA: TGTGCCAGTAGTCCGGGACAGCTCGGGGAGACCCAGTACTTC
J: TRBJ2-5; size: many; D: .; V: TRBV6-5; CDR3: CASSYTGASQETQYF; DNA: TGTGCCAGCAGTTACACGGGGGCGTCACAAGAGACCCAGTACTTC
J: TRBJ2-7; size: .; D: TRBD1; V: TRBV7-9; CDR3: CASSFPGQIYEQYF; DNA: TGTGCCAGCAGCTTCCCGGGACAGATCTACGAGCAGTACTTC
J: TRBJ2-5; size: many; D: .; V: TRBV20-1; CDR3: CSASVQGQWQETQYF; DNA: TGCAGTGCTAGTGTGCAGGGGCAGTGGCAAGAGACCCAGTACTTC
J: TRBJ1-3; size: .; D: TRBD1; V: TRBV7-2; CDR3: CASSSDRAGNTLYF; DNA: TGTGCCAGCAGCTCAGACAGGGCTGGAAACACCTTATATTTT
J: TRBJ1-1; size: many; D: .; V: TRBV28; CDR3: CASNFGLSNTEAFF; DNA: TGTGCCAGCAATTTTGGGCTGTCGAACACTGAAGCTTTCTTT
J: TRBJ1-6; size: many; D: TRBD1; V: TRBV2; CDR3: CASRGQGSSPLHF; DNA: TGTGCCAGCAGGGGACAGGGTTCATCACCCCTCCACTTT
J: TRBJ2-2; size: few; D: TRBD1; V: TRBV14; CDR3: CASSGLQGENTGELFF; DNA: TGTGCCAGCAGCGGTCTTCAGGGGGAAAACACCGGGGAGCTGTTTTTT
J: TRBJ2-4; size: .; D: TRBD1; V: TRBV20-1; CDR3: CSATPLTTGGAKNIQYF; DNA: TGCAGTGCCACCCCATTAACGACAGGGGGAGCCAAAAACATTCAGTACTTC